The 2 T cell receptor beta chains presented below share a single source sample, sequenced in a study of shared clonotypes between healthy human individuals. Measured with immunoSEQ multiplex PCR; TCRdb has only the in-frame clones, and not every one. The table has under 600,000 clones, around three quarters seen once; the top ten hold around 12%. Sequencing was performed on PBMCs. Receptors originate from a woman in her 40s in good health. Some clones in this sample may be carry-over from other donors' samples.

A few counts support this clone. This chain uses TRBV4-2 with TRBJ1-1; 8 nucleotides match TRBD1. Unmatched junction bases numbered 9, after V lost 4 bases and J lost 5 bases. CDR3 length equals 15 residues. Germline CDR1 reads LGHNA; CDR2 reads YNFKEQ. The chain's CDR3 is CASSRDTGGWTEAFF. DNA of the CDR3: TGTGCCAGCAGCCGCGATACAGGGGGTTGGACTGAAGCTTTCTTT.

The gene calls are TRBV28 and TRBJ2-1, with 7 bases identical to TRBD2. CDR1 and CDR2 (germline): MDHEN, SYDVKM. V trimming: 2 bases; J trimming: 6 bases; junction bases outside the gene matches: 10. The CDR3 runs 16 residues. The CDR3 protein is CASSLNLWGGGNEQFF. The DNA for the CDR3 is TGTGCCAGCAGTTTAAACCTTTGGGGCGGGGGCAATGAGCAGTTCTTC.